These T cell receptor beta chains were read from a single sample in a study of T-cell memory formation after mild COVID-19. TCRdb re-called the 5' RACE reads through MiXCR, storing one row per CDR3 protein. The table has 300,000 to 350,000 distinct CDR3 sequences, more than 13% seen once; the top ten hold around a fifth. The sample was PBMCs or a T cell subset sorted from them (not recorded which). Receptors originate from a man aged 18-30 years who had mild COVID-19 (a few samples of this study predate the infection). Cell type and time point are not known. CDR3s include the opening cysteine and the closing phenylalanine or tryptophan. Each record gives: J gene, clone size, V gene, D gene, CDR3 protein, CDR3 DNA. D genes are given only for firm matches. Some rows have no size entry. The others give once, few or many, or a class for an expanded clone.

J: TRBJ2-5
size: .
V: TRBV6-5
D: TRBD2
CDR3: CASSSGTYSQETQYF
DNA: TGTGCCAGTAGTAGCGGGACCTATTCGCAAGAGACCCAGTACTTC

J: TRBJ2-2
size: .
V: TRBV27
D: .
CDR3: CASRNIGTITGELFF
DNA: TGTGCCAGCAGAAACATTGGGACAATCACCGGGGAGCTGTTTTTT

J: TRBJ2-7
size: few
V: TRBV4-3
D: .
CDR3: CASSQDIGVYEQYF
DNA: TGCGCCAGCAGCCAAGATATAGGGGTCTACGAGCAGTACTTC

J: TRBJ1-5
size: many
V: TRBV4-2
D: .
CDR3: CASSPQRYSNQPQHF
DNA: TGTGCCAGCAGCCCCCAAAGATATAGCAATCAGCCCCAGCATTTT

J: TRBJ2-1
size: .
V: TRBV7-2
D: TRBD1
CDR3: CASSSGQSINNEQFF
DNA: TGTGCCAGCAGCTCGGGACAGAGTATCAACAATGAGCAGTTCTTC

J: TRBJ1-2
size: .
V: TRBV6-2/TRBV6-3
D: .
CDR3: CASSPDTGHRYTF
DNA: TGTGCCAGCAGCCCAGACACGGGGCATCGCTACACCTTC

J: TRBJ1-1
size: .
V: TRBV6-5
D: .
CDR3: CASSYSGTQNTEAFF
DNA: TGTGCCAGCAGTTACTCCGGGACACAGAACACTGAAGCTTTCTTT

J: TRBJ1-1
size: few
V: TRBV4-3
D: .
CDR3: CASSQDPSGDTEAFF
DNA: TGTGCCAGCAGCCAAGATCCCTCAGGAGACACTGAAGCTTTCTTT

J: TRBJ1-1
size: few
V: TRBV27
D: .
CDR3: CASSLVPGGRTEAFF
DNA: TGTGCCAGCAGTTTGGTCCCAGGAGGGAGGACTGAAGCTTTCTTT

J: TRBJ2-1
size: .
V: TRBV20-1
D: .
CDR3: CSVPAELRDNEQFF
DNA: TGCAGTGTCCCCGCGGAGTTACGGGACAATGAGCAGTTCTTC

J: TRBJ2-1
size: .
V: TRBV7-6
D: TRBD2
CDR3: CASSLASGLADNEQFF
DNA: TGTGCCAGCAGCTTAGCTTCGGGACTAGCCGACAATGAGCAGTTCTTC

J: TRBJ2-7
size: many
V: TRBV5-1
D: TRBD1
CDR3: CASCRDSLYEQYF
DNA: TGCGCCAGCTGCCGGGACAGTCTATACGAGCAGTACTTC

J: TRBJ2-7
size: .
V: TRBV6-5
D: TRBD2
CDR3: CASSYSGTSFYEQYF
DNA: TGTGCCAGCAGTTACTCCGGGACTAGCTTCTACGAGCAGTACTTC

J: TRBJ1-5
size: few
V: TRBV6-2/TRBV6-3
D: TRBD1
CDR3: CASYAGTGSQPQHF
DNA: TGTGCCAGTTACGCCGGGACAGGGAGCCAGCCCCAGCATTTT

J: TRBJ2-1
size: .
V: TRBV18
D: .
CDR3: CASSPPGAYNEQFF
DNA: TGTGCCAGCTCACCACCGGGCGCTTACAATGAGCAGTTCTTC

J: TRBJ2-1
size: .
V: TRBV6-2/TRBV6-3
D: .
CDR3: CASSYAVHEQFF
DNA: TGTGCCAGCAGTTACGCCGTCCATGAGCAGTTCTTC

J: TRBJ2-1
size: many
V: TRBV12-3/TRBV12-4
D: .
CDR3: CASSLALISGDEQFF
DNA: TGTGCCAGCAGTTTGGCCCTCATAAGTGGCGATGAGCAGTTCTTC

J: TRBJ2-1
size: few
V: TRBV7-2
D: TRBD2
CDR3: CASSFGGAAGNEQFF
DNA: TGTGCCAGCAGCTTCGGGGGGGCCGCAGGCAATGAGCAGTTCTTC

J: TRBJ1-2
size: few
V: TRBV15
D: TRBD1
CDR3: CATSTGTGDSYTF
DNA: TGTGCCACCAGCACCGGGACAGGGGACAGCTACACCTTC

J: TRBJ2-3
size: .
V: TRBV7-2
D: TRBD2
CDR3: CASSALAGGSTDTQYF
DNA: TGTGCCAGCAGCGCGCTAGCGGGGGGGTCCACAGATACGCAGTATTTT

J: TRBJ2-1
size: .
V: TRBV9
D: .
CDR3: CASSVGRGLEQFF
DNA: TGTGCCAGCAGCGTAGGGAGGGGCCTGGAGCAGTTCTTC

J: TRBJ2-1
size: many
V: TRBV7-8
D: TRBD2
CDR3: CASSPTSGGRDEQFF
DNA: TGTGCCAGCAGCCCGACTAGCGGGGGGCGCGATGAGCAGTTCTTC

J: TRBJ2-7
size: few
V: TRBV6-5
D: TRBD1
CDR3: CASSGPGQGYEQYF
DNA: TGTGCCAGCAGTGGCCCGGGACAGGGCTACGAGCAGTACTTC

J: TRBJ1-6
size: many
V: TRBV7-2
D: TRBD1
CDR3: CASSQQGANSPLHF
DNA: TGTGCCAGCAGTCAACAGGGGGCCAATTCACCCCTCCACTTT

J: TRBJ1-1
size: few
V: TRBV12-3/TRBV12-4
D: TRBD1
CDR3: CASSLTGDYTEAFF
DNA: TGTGCCAGCAGTTTAACAGGGGATTACACTGAAGCTTTCTTT

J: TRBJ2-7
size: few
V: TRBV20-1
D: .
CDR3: CSAETPGLRGDEQYF
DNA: TGCAGTGCTGAGACCCCGGGACTCCGGGGCGACGAGCAGTACTTC

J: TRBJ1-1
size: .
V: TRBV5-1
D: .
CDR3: CASSAEGGDTEAFF
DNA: TGCGCCAGCAGCGCCGAAGGGGGGGACACTGAAGCTTTCTTT

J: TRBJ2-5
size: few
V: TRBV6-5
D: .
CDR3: CASSYGDLTRGTQYF
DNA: TGTGCCAGCAGTTACGGGGACCTGACCCGAGGGACCCAGTACTTC

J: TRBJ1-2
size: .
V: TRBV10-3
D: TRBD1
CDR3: CAIHNSGQGTYGYTF
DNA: TGTGCCATCCATAATTCGGGACAGGGGACCTATGGCTACACCTTC

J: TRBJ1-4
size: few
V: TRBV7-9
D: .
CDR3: CASSRSAATNEKLFF
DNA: TGTGCCAGCAGCCGCAGCGCGGCAACTAATGAAAAACTGTTTTTT

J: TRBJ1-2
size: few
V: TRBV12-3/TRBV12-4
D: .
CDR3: CASSLNRAGDGYTF
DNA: TGTGCCAGCAGTTTAAACAGGGCGGGGGATGGCTACACCTTC

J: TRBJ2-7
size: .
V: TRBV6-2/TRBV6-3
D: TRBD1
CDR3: CASTPRQGSSYEQYF
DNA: TGTGCCAGCACCCCAAGACAGGGTTCCTCCTACGAGCAGTACTTC

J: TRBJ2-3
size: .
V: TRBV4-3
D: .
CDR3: CASSQEPPATDTQYF
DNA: TGCGCCAGCAGCCAAGAGCCCCCGGCCACAGATACGCAGTATTTT

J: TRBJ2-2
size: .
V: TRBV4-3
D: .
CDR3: CASSQGVGYTGELFF
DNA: TGCGCCAGCAGCCAAGGGGTGGGGTACACCGGGGAGCTGTTTTTT

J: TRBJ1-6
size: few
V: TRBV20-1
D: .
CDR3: CSARIGLTGRNSPLHF
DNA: TGCAGTGCTAGAATAGGCTTGACGGGTAGGAATTCACCCCTCCACTTT

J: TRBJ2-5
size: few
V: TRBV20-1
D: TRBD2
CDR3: CSARAGGVQETQYF
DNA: TGCAGTGCTAGAGCGGGGGGTGTCCAAGAGACCCAGTACTTC

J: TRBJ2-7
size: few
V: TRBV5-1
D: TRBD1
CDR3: CASSGTGGVEQYF
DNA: TGCGCCAGCAGCGGAACAGGGGGAGTCGAGCAGTACTTC

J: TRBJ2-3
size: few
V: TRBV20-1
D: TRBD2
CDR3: CSAIPGLAYDTQYF
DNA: TGCAGTGCTATTCCGGGACTAGCGTACGATACGCAGTATTTT

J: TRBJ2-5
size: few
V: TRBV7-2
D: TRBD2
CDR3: CASSLTSGGSETQYF
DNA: TGTGCCAGCAGCTTAACTAGCGGGGGTAGCGAGACCCAGTACTTC

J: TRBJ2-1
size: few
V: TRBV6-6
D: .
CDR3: CASSNPGELNEQFF
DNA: TGTGCCAGCAGTAATCCGGGGGAACTGAATGAGCAGTTCTTC

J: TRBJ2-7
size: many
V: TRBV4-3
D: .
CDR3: CASSQDLEGREQYF
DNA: TGCGCCAGCAGCCAAGATCTTGAGGGGCGGGAGCAGTACTTC

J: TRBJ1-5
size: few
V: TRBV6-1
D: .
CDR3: CASSEHWTTDQPQHF
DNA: TGTGCCAGCAGTGAACATTGGACAACCGATCAGCCCCAGCATTTT

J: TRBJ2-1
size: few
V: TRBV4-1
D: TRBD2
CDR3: CASSQEILAGGYEQFF
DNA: TGCGCCAGCAGCCAAGAAATACTAGCGGGGGGGTATGAGCAGTTCTTC

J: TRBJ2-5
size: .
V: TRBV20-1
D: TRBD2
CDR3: CSAKGSGGAGTQYF
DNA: TGCAGTGCTAAGGGGAGCGGGGGTGCTGGGACCCAGTACTTC

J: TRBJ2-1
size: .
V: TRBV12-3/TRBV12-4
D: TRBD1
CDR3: CASSSTGSVTYNEQFF
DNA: TGTGCCAGCAGTTCGACAGGGTCGGTCACCTACAATGAGCAGTTCTTC

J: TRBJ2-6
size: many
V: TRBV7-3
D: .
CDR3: CASSLTGTPSGANVLTF
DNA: TGTGCCAGCAGTTTAACCGGGACGCCCTCTGGGGCCAACGTCCTGACTTTC

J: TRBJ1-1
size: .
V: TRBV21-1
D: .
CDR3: CASREQPWAFF
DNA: TGTGCCAGCAGGGAACAGCCCTGGGCTTTCTTT

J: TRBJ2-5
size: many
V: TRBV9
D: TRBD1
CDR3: CASSVDWTGGEETQYF
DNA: TGTGCCAGCAGCGTAGACTGGACAGGAGGAGAAGAGACCCAGTACTTC

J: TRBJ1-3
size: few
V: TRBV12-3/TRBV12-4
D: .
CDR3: CASRLQVISGNTIYF
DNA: TGTGCCAGCAGACTACAGGTGATCTCTGGAAACACCATATATTTT

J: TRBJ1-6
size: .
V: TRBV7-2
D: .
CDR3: CASSPSRGVDSPLHF
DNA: TGTGCCAGCAGCCCATCCCGGGGGGTGGATTCACCCCTCCACTTT

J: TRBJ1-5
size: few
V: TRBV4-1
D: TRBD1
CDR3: CASSQGSFRGDQPQHF
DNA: TGCGCCAGCAGCCAAGGGTCTTTCAGGGGGGATCAGCCCCAGCATTTT

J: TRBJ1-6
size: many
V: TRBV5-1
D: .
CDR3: CASSLGNNSPLHF
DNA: TGCGCCAGCAGTCTGGGGAATAATTCACCCCTCCACTTT